This TCR beta chain was observed in a study of radiation and T cells in renal cell carcinoma (TCRdb year 2020). Background for the entire study: The samples were drawn from a clinical trial, where primary renal cell carcinomas were treated with 15 Gy of stereotactic body radiation therapy and then removed by nephrectomy 4 weeks afterward. In total, around 53 samples, comprising some 25 tumors and some 27 peripheral blood samples, were subjected to TCR beta sequencing. Across all 53 samples, 4 million or so unique CDR3 nucleotide sequences encoding 2,658,974 unique CDR3 amino acid sequences were identified. General study outcomes and caveats: Changes in the blood repertoire were not tracked past 4 weeks after treatment. Because pretreatment tumor biopsies were not available, the baseline intratumoral presence of clonotypes could not be determined. Effects of radiation dose or scheduling on the TCR repertoire could not be addressed with the single-armed trial design. In blood, the top tumor clonotypes increased from baseline to 2 weeks after radiation and then shrank by 4 weeks, which suggests a temporary expansion of tumor-resident clones.

Comments on this clone: The target of this receptor is not known. No much larger clone exists at a distance of one base, and base qualities are not known.

The cysteine opens and the phenylalanine closes a CDR3 of 16 amino acids. Here the CDR3 DNA is all that survives: 48 bases in frame from base 1. CDR1 and CDR2 were assigned from the germline V gene as SGHRS and YFSETQ. After removal of 3 bases from V and 1 base from J, the junction retains 7 bases not matched to a gene. Following the manufacturer's recommendations, the immunoSEQ kit was used to generate TCR beta libraries from genomic DNA. To prepare the libraries, a first multiplex PCR with proprietary primers was run, followed by a second PCR that added unique barcodes, and a bead cleanup was done after each round. A positive control reaction and a negative control reaction, both provided in the kit, were run with every batch of samples. The final libraries were assessed on an Agilent 4200 TapeStation D1000 ScreenTape, pooled by volume, and quantified by qPCR. Sequencing ran on an Illumina NextSeq500 with a MidOutput 150-cycle cartridge, using 156 Read1 and 15 Index1 cycles with kit custom primers. The pooled library was loaded at 0.8 to 1 pM, and approximately 20% PhiX control was spiked in. The original pipeline was this. Vendor-processed data were analyzed in R, and a clonotype was defined as all T cells sharing the same CDR3 nucleotide sequence. For clone abundance analyses, frequencies were normalized to the 10,000 most abundant clones in each sample. Public T cell clones, averaging fewer than five per sample, were removed before analysis. Tumor-enriched clonotypes and baseline blood-enriched clonotypes were defined as those with an abundance difference of at least 32-fold between compartments. Clonotypes expanded or contracted between blood time points were identified with a beta-binomial differential abundance model. Similarity between tumor and blood repertoires was quantified using the Baroni-Urbani and Buser coefficient, and groups were compared with two-tailed Wilcoxon tests in R. Held by TCRdb, this immuneACCESS table contains in-frame sequences only and omits some clones. Under half of the omission traces to an unresolved V gene where checked; the cause of the rest is unknown. V, J and clone size reflect that table, while D and trimming were determined from the DNA. This sample gives about 130,000 clones in total; 81% of them show up just once. The ten largest account for 5% to 6.5% of the sample.

The time point label, read with the paper, signifies: blood 2 weeks post-SBRT. The sample's treatment or condition, from its label and the paper: 15 Gy SBRT to primary tumor, nephrectomy 4 weeks later. To track tumor-enriched clonotypes, serial peripheral blood was sampled from radiation-treated patients at baseline and at 2 weeks and 4 weeks after SBRT. Renal cell carcinoma with clear cell pathology was present in all patients. Genomic DNA for TCR sequencing was prepared using the QIAamp DNA Blood Mini Kit (Qiagen). The analyses included only samples that passed all quality control checks. This chain is built from TRBV5-1 and TRBJ2-5; TRBD2 fits 9 bases in the junction. The clonotype comes from a man aged 45-65 years with renal cell carcinoma. The sample in question was blood, obtained from a patient whose treatment included radiotherapy and nephrectomy. In nucleotides, the sequence is TGCGCCAGCAGCTACCTAGCGGGATCCACCCAAGAGACCCAGTACTTC. Its protein product is CASSYLAGSTQETQYF.